This T cell receptor beta chain was observed in a study of vaccination effects on CD4 cells after COVID-19. Whole-study context: Post-vaccine draws lagged the second dose by a median of 72 days.

Antigen-specific CD4+ T cell clonotypes were called by their expansion after viral peptide-pool culture in ViraFEST. Culturing for roughly 9 days preceded CD4+ T cell isolation. Either the mRNA-1273 or the BNT162b2 vaccine was given to participants as two doses. After about 2 million PBMC were placed in each well, they were cultured with around 10 IU/ml IL-2 and approximately 9.6 ug/ml peptides. Both day 3 and day 7 saw half the medium replaced with IL-2 medium. In this sample, this clone is medium-sized (0.01 to 0.1%). Its antigen is not identified. V lost 4 bases, J lost 2 bases, and 3 bases stayed unmatched. The CDR3 loop spans 15 amino acids. Per the germline V gene, CDR1 is SNHLY and CDR2 is FYNNEI. Generated by immunoSEQ multiplex PCR, the TCRdb table keeps only in-frame clones and is missing some. The sample holds tens of thousands of clones, roughly 80% seen once.

The sequencing used CD4+ T cells from PBMCs cultured with SARS-CoV-2 spike peptides, collected after COVID-19 vaccination. This clonotype originated in a human donor who received a COVID-19 vaccine. This sequence joins TRBV2 and TRBJ1-5; 9 positions agree with TRBD1. DNA of the CDR3: TGTGCCAGCAGTGTGCGGACAGGGGGCAATCAGCCCCAGCATTTT. Translation: CASSVRTGGNQPQHF.